The rows below give T cell receptor beta chains drawn from one sample of a study of beta chain features in type 1 diabetes. Libraries were prepared by immunoSEQ multiplex PCR; TCRdb keeps only in-frame clonotypes and omits some of them. The sample shows fewer than 250,000 clones, over 9.5% of them seen only once. The sequenced sample consisted of naive CD4+ T cells from blood. These receptors originate from a woman aged 18-29 years in good health. Both conserved end residues are part of each CDR3. D genes are given only for firm matches. Some rows mark clone size as missing; the rest say once, few, many or name a class of expanded clone.

clone_size d_call cdr3_length j_call v_call cdr3_nt cdr3_aa
- TRBD2 13 TRBJ2-3 TRBV10-3 TGTGCCATCAGGCTAGCGGGGCCCGATACGCAGTATTTT CAIRLAGPDTQYF
few - 16 TRBJ2-7 TRBV9 TGTGCCAGCAGCGTAGGGACAGTAAGGCACTCCTACGAGCAGTACTTC CASSVGTVRHSYEQYF
- TRBD1 15 TRBJ1-1 TRBV5-6 TGTGCCAGCTCCGAGACAGGGGGCTCCAACACTGAAGCTTTCTTT CASSETGGSNTEAFF
few - 13 TRBJ1-1 TRBV7-8 TGTGCCAGCAGCTTAGTTCCCACAGAGGGTGCTTTCTTT CASSLVPTEGAFF
- - 13 TRBJ2-7 TRBV6-1 TGTGCCAGCGAGGTAGACAGACCCTACGAGCAGTACTTC CASEVDRPYEQYF
- TRBD1 15 TRBJ2-1 TRBV27 TGTGCCAGCGGCAAGACAGGGGGGTCCTACAATGAGCAGTTCTTC CASGKTGGSYNEQFF
few TRBD2 16 TRBJ2-1 TRBV11-3 TGTGCCAGCAGCTTAATGGGCGGGAGGAAGGGCAATGAGCAGTTCTTC CASSLMGGRKGNEQFF
few TRBD2 15 TRBJ2-3 TRBV5-1 TGCGCCAGCAGCTTGGCATCGACTAGCTTGGATACGCAGTATTTT CASSLASTSLDTQYF
many - 14 TRBJ2-1 TRBV7-3 TGTGCCAGCAGCGTCGACAGGTCTGGTAATGAGCAGTTCTTC CASSVDRSGNEQFF
few - 15 TRBJ1-6 TRBV9 TGTGCCAGCAGCGTAGAGGGCAGGGATAATTCACCCCTCCACTTT CASSVEGRDNSPLHF
few TRBD1 15 TRBJ2-3 TRBV6-1 TGTGCCAGCAGCGGCACCAGGGGGCTGACAGATACGCAGTATTTT CASSGTRGLTDTQYF
- - 13 TRBJ1-1 TRBV4-1 TGCGCCAGCAGCCAAGATTCGGGGACATCAGCTTTCTTT CASSQDSGTSAFF
many - 15 TRBJ1-5 TRBV18 TGTGCCAGCTCACCACAGCAGGGCGGCAATCAGCCCCAGCATTTT CASSPQQGGNQPQHF
few TRBD1 14 TRBJ2-3 TRBV27 TGTGCCAGCAGCTCCAATGACAGGGCCGATACGCAGTATTTT CASSSNDRADTQYF
- TRBD1 15 TRBJ1-1 TRBV4-2 TGTGCCAGCAGTTCGACAGGGGGAGCGAACACTGAAGCTTTCTTT CASSSTGGANTEAFF
- TRBD2 15 TRBJ2-1 TRBV7-9 TGTGCCAGCAGTACAGCTAGCGGGGGCCCCTCCGAGCAGTTCTTC CASSTASGGPSEQFF
- - 15 TRBJ1-1 TRBV7-3 TGTGCCAGCAGCCCATCAGGGGTCCTGAACACTGAAGCTTTCTTT CASSPSGVLNTEAFF
few TRBD2 18 TRBJ2-7 TRBV6-1 TGTGCCAGCAGTGTGGAATATAGCGGGGGGGCGACCTCCTACGAGCAGTACTTC CASSVEYSGGATSYEQYF
few - 13 TRBJ2-3 TRBV18 TGTGCCAGCTCACCATACGAGAAGGGGACGCAGTATTTT CASSPYEKGTQYF
- - 13 TRBJ2-1 TRBV5-5 TGTGCCAGCAGGTTCCGGGTCGGCAATGAGCAGTTCTTC CASRFRVGNEQFF
few TRBD1 14 TRBJ2-1 TRBV29-1 TGCAGCGCCGGTCCCGGGACAGGGTACAATGAGCAGTTCTTC CSAGPGTGYNEQFF
few TRBD2 17 TRBJ2-3 TRBV5-1 TGCGCCAGCAGCTTGGCCGCAGCGGGAGTGTCAGCGGATACGCAGTATTTT CASSLAAAGVSADTQYF
few TRBD1 17 TRBJ2-4 TRBV18 TGTGCCAGCTCACGCCCAGACAGGGCTCTAGCCAAAAACATTCAGTACTTC CASSRPDRALAKNIQYF
- - 15 TRBJ2-3 TRBV18 TGTGCCAGCTCACCACTGGCTCCGCCAGGGGATACGCAGTATTTT CASSPLAPPGDTQYF
- TRBD1 14 TRBJ1-2 TRBV19 TGTGCCAGTACCCCCGGGACAGGGTCCTATGGCTACACCTTC CASTPGTGSYGYTF